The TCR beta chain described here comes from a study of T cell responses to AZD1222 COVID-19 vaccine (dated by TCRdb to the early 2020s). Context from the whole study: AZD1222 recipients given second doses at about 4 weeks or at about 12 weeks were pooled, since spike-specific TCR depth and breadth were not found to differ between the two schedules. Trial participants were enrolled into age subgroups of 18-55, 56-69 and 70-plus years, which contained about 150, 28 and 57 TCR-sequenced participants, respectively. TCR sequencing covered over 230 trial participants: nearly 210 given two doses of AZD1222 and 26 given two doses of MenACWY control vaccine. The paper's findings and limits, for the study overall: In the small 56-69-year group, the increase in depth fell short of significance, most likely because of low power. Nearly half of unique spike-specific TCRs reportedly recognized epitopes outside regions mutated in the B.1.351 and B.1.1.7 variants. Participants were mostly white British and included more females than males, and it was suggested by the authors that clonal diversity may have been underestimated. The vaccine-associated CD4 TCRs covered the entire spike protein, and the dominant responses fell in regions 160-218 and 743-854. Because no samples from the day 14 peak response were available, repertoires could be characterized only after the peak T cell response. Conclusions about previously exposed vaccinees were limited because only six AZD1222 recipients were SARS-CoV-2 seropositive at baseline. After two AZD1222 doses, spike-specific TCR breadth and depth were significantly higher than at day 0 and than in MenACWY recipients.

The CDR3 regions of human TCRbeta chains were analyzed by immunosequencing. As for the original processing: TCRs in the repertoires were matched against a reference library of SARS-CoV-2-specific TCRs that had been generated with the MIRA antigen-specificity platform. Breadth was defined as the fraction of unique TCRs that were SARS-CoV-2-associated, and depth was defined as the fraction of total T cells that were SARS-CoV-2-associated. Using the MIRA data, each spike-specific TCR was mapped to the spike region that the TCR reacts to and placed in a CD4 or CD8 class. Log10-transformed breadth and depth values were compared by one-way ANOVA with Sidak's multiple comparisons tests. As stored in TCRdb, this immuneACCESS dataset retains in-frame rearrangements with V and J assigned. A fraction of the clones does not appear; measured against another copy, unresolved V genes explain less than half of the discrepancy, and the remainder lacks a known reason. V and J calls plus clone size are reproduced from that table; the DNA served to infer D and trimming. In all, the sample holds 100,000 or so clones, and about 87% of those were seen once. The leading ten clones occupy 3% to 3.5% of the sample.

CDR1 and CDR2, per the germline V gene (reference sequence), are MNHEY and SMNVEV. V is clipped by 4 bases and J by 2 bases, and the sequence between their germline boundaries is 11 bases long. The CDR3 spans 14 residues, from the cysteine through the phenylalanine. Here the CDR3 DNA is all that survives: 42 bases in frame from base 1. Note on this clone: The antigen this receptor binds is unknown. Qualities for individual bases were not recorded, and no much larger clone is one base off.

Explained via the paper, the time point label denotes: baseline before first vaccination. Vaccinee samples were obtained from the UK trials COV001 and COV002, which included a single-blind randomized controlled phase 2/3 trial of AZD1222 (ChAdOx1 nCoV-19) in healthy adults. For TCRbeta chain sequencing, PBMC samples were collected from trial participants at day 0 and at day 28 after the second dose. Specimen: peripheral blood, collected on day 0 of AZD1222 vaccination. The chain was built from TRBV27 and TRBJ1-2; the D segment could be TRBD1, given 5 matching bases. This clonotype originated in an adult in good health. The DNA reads TGTGCCAGCAGTTCGATGGGGCGCAACTATGGCTACACCTTC. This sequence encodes CASSSMGRNYGYTF.